This T cell receptor beta chain emerged from a study of early T cells in non-severe SARS-CoV-2 infection. Study-wide context: The sequenced material was bulk RNA from unsorted whole blood, and its chains were unpaired. The study, taken as a whole, reports: VDJdb matches were skewed toward anti-spike CD8 T cell responses.

Worth noting for this clonotype: Its matching antigen is unknown.

Attachment of unique molecular identifiers was made to individual cDNA molecules. TCRdb re-analysed the 5' RACE reads in MiXCR, keeping a single row per CDR3 protein. The sample has 50,000 to 65,000 distinct CDR3 sequences, around 8.3% seen once; the top ten hold under 12%. This TCR came from an adult who was a healthcare worker with PCR-confirmed SARS-CoV-2 infection or an uninfected control (not recorded which). The input for sequencing was whole blood, taken at baseline.

DNA for the CDR3: TGTGCCAGCAGCCCACGGACTGAGGGACAGTACTACGAGCAGTACTTC. The encoded protein is CASSPRTEGQYYEQYF. The rearrangement joins TRBV7-9 to TRBJ2-7; 7 bases are a match to TRBD1. Unmatched junction bases numbered 13, after V lost 5 bases and J lost 3 bases. Germline CDR1 SEHNR, CDR2 FQNEAQ (reference sequence). The CDR3 length is 16 residues.